Below are 17 T cell receptor beta chains sequenced from a single sample in a study of Ad26.COV2.S vaccination and SARS-CoV-2 variants. The treatment denotes: around 19 received Ad26.COV2.S at low or high dose, single or two shots; about 5 received placebo; per-sample allocation not given. Specimen acquisition occurred on day 63 following the initial vaccine or placebo injection. Measured with immunoSEQ multiplex PCR; TCRdb has only the in-frame clones, and not every one. The top ten clones hold less than 4% of a sample with about 350,000 clones, approximately 84% of them seen once. This sample comprised peripheral blood, obtained in a trial of Ad26.COV2.S vaccine versus placebo. These receptors were collected from a person between 18 and 59 years old who received the Ad26.COV2.S COVID-19 vaccine or a placebo.

This chain links TRBV5-6 with TRBJ2-7, with D possibly matching TRBD1 (5 bases). The length of the CDR3 is 16 residues. Germline CDR1 SGHDT, CDR2 YYEEEE. Trimming shortened V by 0 bases and J by 2 bases, and 15 bases separated the two germline ends. The CDR3 DNA is TGTGCCAGCAGCTTGGCAGGTGACAGATCCACCTACGAGCAGTACTTC. Translation: CASSLAGDRSTYEQYF. Using reference TRBV5-6 and TRBJ2-7 for the parts outside the CDR3, the full variable domain is DAGVTQSPTHLIKTRGQQVTLRCSPKSGHDTVSWYQQALGQGPQFIFQYYEEEERQRGNFPDRFSGHQFPNYSSELNVNALLLGDSALYLCASSLAGDRSTYEQYFGPGTRLTVT.

This sequence joins TRBV9 and TRBJ2-2; unclear D gene. This CDR3 contains 13 residues. V lost 4 bases and J 1 base, leaving 5 bases between the germline ends. Germline V gene sequence: CDR1 SGDLS, CDR2 YYNGEE. The CDR3 here is CASSLWNTGELFF. CDR3 DNA sequence: TGTGCCAGCAGCCTTTGGAACACCGGGGAGCTGTTTTTT.

V is TRBV29-1 and J is TRBJ1-1, with 8 nucleotides matching TRBD1. Looked up from germline, CDR1 is SQVTM and CDR2 is ANQGSEA. V was pared by 4 bases and J by 4 bases, with 5 bases of the junction left unmatched. This CDR3 has 13 residues. CDR3 nucleotides: TGCAGCGTTGGACAGGGGTTGGGCACTGAAGCTTTCTTT. It translates to CSVGQGLGTEAFF.

The chain joins TRBV2 to TRBJ2-1; a weak D match, TRBD1 (6 bases). The germline V gene has CDR1 SNHLY and CDR2 FYNNEI. The length of the CDR3 is 14 residues. Trimming removed 7 bases from V and 1 base from J, with 11 bases in between. CDR3 sequence: CASTEGHSYNEQFF. In DNA form, the CDR3 reads TGTGCCAGCACCGAGGGACATTCCTACAATGAGCAGTTCTTC.

The chain recombines TRBV20-1 with TRBJ2-1, with D uncertain. V was shortened by 3 bases and J by 8 bases, with 8 bases between the two germline ends. Germline CDR1 DFQATT, CDR2 SNEGSKA (reference sequence). The CDR3 runs 11 residues. DNA of the CDR3: TGCAGTGCTAGCCGGCGTGATGAGCAGTTCTTC. The encoded protein is CSASRRDEQFF.

In the case of this clone: At one end the junction does not follow the germline gene, possibly because of a read error. This chain connects TRBV6-5 to TRBJ1-2; TRBD1 matches 7 bases. Per germline, CDR1 MNHEY and CDR2 SVGAGI. The CDR3 loop spans 14 amino acids. CDR3 sequence reads: CASRQGEMNFGYTF. The CDR3 nucleotides read TGTGCCAGCCGACAGGGCGAGATGAACTTTGGCTACACCTTC.

This chain connects TRBV7-9 to TRBJ2-1, with 7 bases that match TRBD1. Looked up from germline, CDR1 is SEHNR and CDR2 is FQNEAQ (reference sequence). V dropped 8 bases and J dropped 6; count of bases not matched to a gene: 10. The length of the CDR3 is 14 residues. In DNA form, the CDR3 reads TGTGCCAGCCGACAGGGACGCCTCGGCAATGAGCAGTTCTTC. Translated: CASRQGRLGNEQFF.

This chain joins TRBV4-1 and TRBJ1-1; D is undetermined. Germline loops: CDR1 MGHRA, CDR2 YSYEKL. V dropped 1 base and J dropped 4 bases, with 7 bases sitting between them. The CDR3 loop spans 13 amino acids. The CDR3 loop is CASSQGGPTEAFF. The DNA for the CDR3 is TGCGCCAGCAGCCAAGGTGGGCCCACTGAAGCTTTCTTT.

This clone has a handful of counts. The chain combines TRBV12-5 with TRBJ2-2; TRBD2 matches 13 bases. The CDR3 sequence is 16 residues long. Germline V gives CDR1 LGHNT, CDR2 FRNRAP. V dropped 5 bases and J dropped 5; count of bases not matched to a gene: 5. CDR3 in DNA: TGTGCTAGTGGTCAAAGGACTAGCGGGAGAACCGGGGAGCTGTTTTTT. Protein product: CASGQRTSGRTGELFF.

This chain links TRBV9 with TRBJ2-2, with no clear D. The CDR3 spans 11 residues. The germline CDR1 and CDR2 sequences are SGDLS and YYNGEE. Trimming pared 7 bases from V and 5 bases from J, leaving 6 bases between. The CDR3 DNA sequence: TGTGCCAGCTCTCGAACCGGGGAGCTGTTTTTT. Translated, it gives CASSRTGELFF.

Concerning this clone itself: Germline and junction disagree at one end, which may indicate a read error. The rearrangement uses TRBV7-9 and TRBJ2-7; 7 bases line up with TRBD1. The germline CDR1 and CDR2 sequences are SEHNR and FQNEAQ (reference sequence). The CDR3 has 14 amino acids. The DNA of the CDR3 is TGTGCCAGCAGCCTCCCTTCGGTTGGGACAGTAATGTTCTTC. Its protein is CASSLPSVGTVMFF.

This chain uses TRBV30 with TRBJ2-3, with D unresolved. The germline V and J ends were trimmed by 0 bases and 3 bases, with 7 bases remaining between them. The CDR3 length is 13 residues. Germline V gene lookup returns CDR1 GTSNPN and CDR2 SVGIG (reference sequence). The CDR3 DNA reads TGTGCCTGGAGTGTTTGGGTTACAGATACGCAGTATTTT. Encoded protein: CAWSVWVTDTQYF.

J is TRBJ2-1 and V is TRBV10-2; the D gene is possibly TRBD1 (6 bases). The length of the CDR3 is 14 residues. The germline V gene has CDR1 WSHSY and CDR2 SAAADI. Trimming left V 6 bases short and J 8 bases short, with 17 bases between. The DNA of the CDR3 is TGCGCCAGCAGAGGGGACACCCGAGGCGATGAGCAGTTCTTC. This gives the protein CASRGDTRGDEQFF.

The V call is TRBV9, the J call TRBJ2-2; 10 nucleotides align to TRBD2. The CDR3 length is 16 residues. The germline V gene has CDR1 SGDLS and CDR2 YYNGEE. After removal of 4 bases from V and 7 bases from J, the junction contained 10 bases not matched to a gene. CDR3 sequence: CASSPLTSGRVGELFF. The CDR3 region has the DNA TGTGCCAGCAGCCCATTGACTAGCGGGCGGGTCGGGGAGCTGTTTTTT.

V usage is TRBV11-2 and J usage is TRBJ2-7; TRBD1 or TRBD2 may be the D gene (5 bases each). Trimming left V 3 bases short and J 3 bases short, with 18 bases between. The CDR3 has 16 amino acids. CDR1 is SGHAT, CDR2 FQNNGV, per germline. In DNA, the CDR3 is TGTGCCAGCAGCTTGGGATTGGGGACCCGCTACTACGAGCAGTACTTC. This codes for CASSLGLGTRYYEQYF. Full variable domain (missing parts from reference TRBV11-2 and TRBJ2-7): EAGVAQSPRYKIIEKRQSVAFWCNPISGHATLYWYQQILGQGPKLLIQFQNNGVVDDSQLPKDRFSAERLKGVDSTLKIQPAKLEDSAVYLCASSLGLGTRYYEQYFGPGTRLTVT.

The chain has TRBV27 and TRBJ2-7; no clear D. The CDR3 runs to 13 residues. Trimming took off 3 bases at V and 1 base at J, with 7 bases between the two ends. Germline V gives CDR1 MNHEY, CDR2 SMNVEV (reference sequence). The CDR3 DNA sequence: TGTGCCAGCAGTTTTAGCAATTCCTACGAGCAGTACTTC. Its translation: CASSFSNSYEQYF.

V and J are TRBV7-2 and TRBJ2-7; D gene unclear. CDR1 and CDR2 (germline): SGHTA, FQGNSA. The CDR3 totals 15 residues. V was cut by 1 base and J by 4 bases, with 14 bases left in between. Here the CDR3 reads CASSLGSVSLYEQYF. CDR3 DNA sequence: TGTGCCAGCAGCTTAGGGAGCGTAAGCCTTTACGAGCAGTACTTC.